The 2 T cell receptor beta chains listed next were all sequenced from one sample in a study of Graves' ophthalmopathy and Graves' hyperthyroidism. Amplification of TCR beta CDR3 regions used RNA transcripts. Investigators did first-round RT-PCR with HTBI primers, then second-round multiplex PCR. One entry per CDR3 protein, called by TCRdb with MiXCR from the multiplex PCR reads. The sample lists around 1.1 million distinct CDR3 sequences, about 38% occurring once. Material for sequencing was peripheral blood or thyroid tissue (not recorded which). Source of these receptors: an adult man with Graves' hyperthyroidism.

This clonotype turned up a few times. The genes are TRBV7-9 and TRBJ2-3; D may be TRBD2 (6 bases). CDR1 SEHNR and CDR2 FQNEAQ come from the germline V gene (reference sequence). The CDR3 extends over 12 amino acids. V was pared by 5 bases and J by 5 bases, with 8 bases between. The CDR3 DNA is TGTGCCAGCAGCCGAGCGGGAGATACGCAGTATTTT. As protein: CASSRAGDTQYF. The full variable domain, in which reference TRBV7-9 and TRBJ2-3 provide the parts outside the CDR3, is DTGVSQNPRHKITKRGQNVTFRCDPISEHNRLYWYRQTLGQGPEFLTYFQNEAQLEKSRLLSDRFSAERPKGSFSTLEIQRTEQGDSAMYLCASSRAGDTQYFGPGTRLTVL.

This clonotype was seen ten or more times. V is TRBV6-1 and J is TRBJ2-5; D not resolved. CDR1 is MNHNS, CDR2 SASEGT, per germline. V was cut by 8 bases and J by 11 bases, with 12 bases left in between. The CDR3 extends over 10 amino acids. CDR3 bases: TGTGCCAGCTCGACGGACCGGCAGTACTTC. It encodes CASSTDRQYF.